Each of the 9 T cell receptor beta chains below was sequenced from the same sample in a study of neoadjuvant anti-PD-1 for oral cavity cancer. Time point specified: after neoadjuvant nivolumab, at surgical resection. TCRdb's table, derived via immunoSEQ multiplex PCR, lists solely in-frame clones and lacks some. The repertoire includes 72,000 or so clones, 80% to 90% of them detected once, and around 2.7% sits in the top ten. Here the sequenced sample was PBMCs, taken after nivolumab (anti-PD-1) treatment. These receptors were obtained from a person aged 40-85 years with oral cavity squamous cell carcinoma.

As for this clone: Germline is not matched at one junction end, which may reflect a read error. This chain connects TRBV28 to TRBJ2-1; 11 bases agree with TRBD1. CDR1 is MDHEN and CDR2 is SYDVKM in the germline V gene. The CDR3 covers 14 residues. The CDR3 nucleotides read TGTGCCAGCAGTCCCTTGGGACAGGGGGACTTCAAGGTCTTC. Its protein is CASSPLGQGDFKVF. The variable domain in full, completed from reference TRBV28 and TRBJ2-1, reads DVKVTQSSRYLVKRTGEKVFLECVQDMDHENMFWYRQDPGLGLRLIYFSYDVKMKEKGDIPEGYSVSREKKERFSLILESASTNQTSMYLCASSPLGQGDFKVFGPGTRLTVL.

The V and J genes are TRBV27 and TRBJ1-3, with D possibly matching TRBD1 (6 bases). The CDR3 totals 15 residues. From germline, CDR1 is MNHEY and CDR2 SMNVEV (reference sequence). The germline V and J ends were trimmed by 2 bases and 2 bases, with 10 bases remaining between them. This chain's CDR3 is CASSLKGVPGNTIYF. CDR3 DNA sequence: TGTGCCAGCAGTTTAAAGGGGGTCCCTGGAAACACCATATATTTT.

The J gene is TRBJ2-2, the V gene TRBV6-6; 8 bases fit TRBD2. This CDR3 is 15 amino acids long. V lost 10 bases and J lost 3; bases outside the gene matches: 10. Germline V gives CDR1 MNHNY, CDR2 SVGAGI (reference sequence). CDR3: CATGERGTYTGELFF. The CDR3 DNA reads as TGTGCCACCGGGGAGCGGGGGACCTACACCGGGGAGCTGTTTTTT.

The gene calls are TRBV15 and TRBJ1-5; 11 positions match TRBD1. The trim removed 5 bases at V and 6 bases at J, leaving 3 bases unmatched. This CDR3 spans 14 amino acids. Germline CDR1 is LNHNV and CDR2 is YYDKDF (reference sequence). The CDR3 DNA reads TGTGCCACCAGCCGGGACAGGGGGGTTCAGCCCCAGCATTTT. It is translated as CATSRDRGVQPQHF.

Here the CDR3 reads CASRKTWGMIGETQYF. CDR3 DNA: TGTGCCAGCAGGAAGACATGGGGGATGATAGGAGAGACCCAGTACTTC. The rearrangement links TRBV2 to TRBJ2-5, with D tentatively TRBD1 or TRBD2 (5 bases each). Trimming took off 6 bases at V and 4 bases at J, with 21 bases between the two ends. CDR1 SNHLY and CDR2 FYNNEI come from the germline V gene. This CDR3 has 16 amino acids.

The chain employs TRBV9 and TRBJ1-2; no firm D call. Germline assignment: CDR1 SGDLS and CDR2 YYNGEE. V dropped 4 bases and J dropped 5 bases, with 9 bases sitting between them. The CDR3 is 12 residues long. CDR3 amino acids: CASSPGSYGYTF. In nucleotides, the CDR3 is TGTGCCAGCAGCCCCGGGTCTTATGGCTACACCTTC.

The rearrangement links TRBV27 to TRBJ1-1, with 7 bases fitting TRBD1. CDR3 size: 13 residues. Trimming cost V 6 bases and J 6 bases; bases outside gene matches: 7. Germline CDR1 and CDR2: MNHEY and SMNVEV (reference sequence). The CDR3 is CASRFQGGAEAFF. The CDR3 DNA follows: TGTGCCAGCAGATTTCAGGGGGGTGCTGAAGCTTTCTTT.

The CDR3 loop reads CASSLRLAGYNEQFF. CDR3 DNA sequence: TGTGCCAGCAGCTTACGGCTAGCGGGGTACAATGAGCAGTTCTTC. The chain uses TRBV7-6 and TRBJ2-1, with TRBD2 matching 9 bases. The CDR3 runs 15 residues. Losses at the gene ends were 2 bases for V and 4 bases for J; bases not matched to a gene: 3. Germline V gives CDR1 SGHVS, CDR2 FNYEAQ.

On this clone itself: One end of the junction does not line up with germline, which may come from a read error. The V gene is TRBV11-2, the J gene TRBJ2-3; 10 bases are shared with TRBD2. The germline CDR1 and CDR2 sequences are SGHAT and FQNNGV. The CDR3 contains 14 residues. In nucleotides, the CDR3 is TGTGCCAGCAGATTAGCGGGAGGTCCAGATACGCAGTATTTT. Its translation: CASRLAGGPDTQYF.